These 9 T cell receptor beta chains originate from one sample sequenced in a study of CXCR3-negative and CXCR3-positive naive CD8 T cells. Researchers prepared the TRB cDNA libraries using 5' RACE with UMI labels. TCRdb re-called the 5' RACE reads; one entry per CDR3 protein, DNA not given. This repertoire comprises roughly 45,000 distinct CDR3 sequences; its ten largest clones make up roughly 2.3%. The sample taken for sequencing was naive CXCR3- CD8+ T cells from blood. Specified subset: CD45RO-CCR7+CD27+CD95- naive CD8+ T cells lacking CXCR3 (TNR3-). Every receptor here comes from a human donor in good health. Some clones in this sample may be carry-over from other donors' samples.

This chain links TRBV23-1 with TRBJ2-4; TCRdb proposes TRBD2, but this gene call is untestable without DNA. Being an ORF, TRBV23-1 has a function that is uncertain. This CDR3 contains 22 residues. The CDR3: CASSQLTSGGLHSPVAKNIQYF.

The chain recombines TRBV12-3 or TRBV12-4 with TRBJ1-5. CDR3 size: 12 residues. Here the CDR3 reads CASSLTFWPQHF.

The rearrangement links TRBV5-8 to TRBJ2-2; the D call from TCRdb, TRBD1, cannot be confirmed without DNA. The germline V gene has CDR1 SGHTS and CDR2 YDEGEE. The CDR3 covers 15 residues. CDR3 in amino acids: CASTGQRANTGELFF. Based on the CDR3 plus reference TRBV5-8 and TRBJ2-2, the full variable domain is EAGVTQSPTHLIKTRGQQATLRCSPISGHTSVYWYQQALGLGLQFLLWYDEGEERNRGNFPPRFSGRQFPNYSSELNVNALELEDSALYLCASTGQRANTGELFFGEGSRLTVL.

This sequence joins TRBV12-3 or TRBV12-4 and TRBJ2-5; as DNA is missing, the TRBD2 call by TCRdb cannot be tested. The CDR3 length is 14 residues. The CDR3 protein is CASTLGLAGNEQFF.

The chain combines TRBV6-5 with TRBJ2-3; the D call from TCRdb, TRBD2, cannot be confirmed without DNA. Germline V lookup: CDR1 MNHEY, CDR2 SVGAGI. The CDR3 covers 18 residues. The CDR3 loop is CASSWGLAGQEGTDTQYF.

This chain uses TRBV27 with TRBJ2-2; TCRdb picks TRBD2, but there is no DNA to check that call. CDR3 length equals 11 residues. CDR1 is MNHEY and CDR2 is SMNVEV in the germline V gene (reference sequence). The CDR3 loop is CASGPSGELFF.

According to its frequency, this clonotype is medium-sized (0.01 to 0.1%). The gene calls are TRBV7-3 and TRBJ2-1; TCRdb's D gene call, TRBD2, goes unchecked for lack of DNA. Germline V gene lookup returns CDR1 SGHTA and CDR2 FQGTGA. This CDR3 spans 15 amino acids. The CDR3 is CASSPSWQSYNEQFF. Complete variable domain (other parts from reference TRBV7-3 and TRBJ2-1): GAGVSQTPSNKVTEKGKYVELRCDPISGHTALYWYRQSLGQGPEFLIYFQGTGAADDSGLPNDRFFAVRPEGSVSTLKIQRTERGDSAVYLCASSPSWQSYNEQFFGPGTRLTVL.

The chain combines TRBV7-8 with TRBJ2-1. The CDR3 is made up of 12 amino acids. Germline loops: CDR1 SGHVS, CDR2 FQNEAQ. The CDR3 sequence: CASSSRYNEQFF.

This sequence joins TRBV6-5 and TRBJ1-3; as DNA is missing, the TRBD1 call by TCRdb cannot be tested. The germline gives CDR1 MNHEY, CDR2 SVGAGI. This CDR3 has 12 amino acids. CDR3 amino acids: CASSSRDTLPLF.